These 21 T cell receptor beta chains were sequenced from one sample in a study of OX40 agonist ivuxolimab in advanced cancers. Some clones are missing from TCRdb's copy, which holds only in-frame ones; the method was immunoSEQ multiplex PCR. This table has 40,000 to 45,000 clones, around 83% appearing once. The sequencing here drew on CD4+ or CD8+ T cells sorted from blood, taken in a trial of the OX40 agonist ivuxolimab. The receptors here all came from an adult with an advanced solid tumor such as melanoma, head and neck, liver or kidney cancer.

J is TRBJ1-1 and V is TRBV28, with D hard to call. Between the trimmed V and J ends, which lost 6 bases and 2 bases, there was a span of 19 bases. CDR1 is MDHEN, CDR2 SYDVKM, per germline. This CDR3 has 16 residues. The CDR3 coding sequence is TGTGCCAGCAGAGTGCTAAGTGAGGGCTTCAACACTGAAGCTTTCTTT. This gives the protein CASRVLSEGFNTEAFF.

This clone turned up a few times. The chain recombines TRBV28 with TRBJ2-2, with 9 bases aligning to TRBD1. After removal of 7 bases from V and 6 bases from J, the junction contained 9 bases not matched to a gene. Looked up from germline, CDR1 is MDHEN and CDR2 is SYDVKM. The CDR3 consists of 15 residues. The CDR3, as DNA: TGTGCCAGCACAGGGGACAGGGACCTACCCGGGGAGCTGTTTTTT. Translation gives CASTGDRDLPGELFF.

V usage is TRBV4-1 and J usage is TRBJ1-2; perhaps TRBD1 as D (5 bases). The CDR3 spans 14 residues. Germline V CDR1 and CDR2: MGHRA, YSYEKL. V gave up 1 base and J gave up 2 bases, with 8 bases separating them. CDR3 loop: CASSQADSNYGYTF. The CDR3 DNA reads as TGCGCCAGCAGCCAAGCTGACAGCAACTATGGCTACACCTTC.

The chain uses TRBV2 and TRBJ2-4, with 9 bases fitting TRBD2. Losses at the gene ends were 8 bases for V and 4 bases for J; bases not matched to a gene: 9. This CDR3 has 15 residues. CDR1 is SNHLY and CDR2 is FYNNEI in the germline V gene. The CDR3 DNA follows: TGTGCCAGCCGCGGCGGGGGGGAGTTTAAAAACATTCAGTACTTC. Translated: CASRGGGEFKNIQYF. The full variable domain, its missing parts supplied by reference TRBV2 and TRBJ2-4, is EPEVTQTPSHQVTQMGQEVILRCVPISNHLYFYWYRQILGQKVEFLVSFYNNEISEKSEIFDDQFSVERPDGSNFTLKIRSTKLEDSAMYFCASRGGGEFKNIQYFGAGTRLSVL.

This chain uses TRBV5-1 with TRBJ2-7; D is ambiguous. The V and J ends lost 4 bases and 3 bases respectively, with 8 bases between them. The CDR3 runs to 12 residues. The germline CDR1 and CDR2 sequences are SGHRS and YFSETQ. This chain's CDR3 is CASSHGRYEQYF. CDR3 DNA: TGCGCCAGCAGCCACGGACGCTACGAGCAGTACTTC.

The V call is TRBV4-3, the J call TRBJ2-6, with D possibly matching TRBD2 (5 bases). The CDR3 runs 18 residues. The germline V and J ends were trimmed by 1 base and 2 bases, with 15 bases remaining between them. CDR1 and CDR2 (germline): LGHNA, YSLEER. This CDR3 is CASSQVNPLEAGANVLTF. The CDR3 DNA reads TGCGCCAGCAGCCAAGTGAATCCTCTGGAGGCTGGGGCCAACGTCCTGACTTTC.

The chain recombines TRBV2 with TRBJ2-7, with 9 positions matching TRBD2. The CDR3 contains 13 residues. Germline assignment: CDR1 SNHLY and CDR2 FYNNEI. After removal of 7 bases from V and 5 bases from J, the junction contained 6 bases not matched to a gene. The CDR3 nucleotides read TGTGCCAGCACTAGCGGGGCCGCGGACGAGCAGTACTTC. Translation: CASTSGAADEQYF.

This chain connects TRBV11-2 to TRBJ1-4; a possible D gene is TRBD1 (6 bases). Trimming left V 0 bases short and J 7 bases short, with 18 bases between. The CDR3 loop spans 17 amino acids. Germline-derived CDR1 and CDR2 are SGHAT and FQNNGV. CDR3 DNA sequence: TGTGCCAGCAGCTTAGATTGGACGGACAGTCTACCTGAAAAACTGTTTTTT. Its translation is CASSLDWTDSLPEKLFF.

V gene TRBV11-2 combines with J gene TRBJ1-1; possible D gene TRBD1, 5 bases. The length of the CDR3 is 14 residues. V lost 8 bases, J lost 6 bases, and 19 bases lay in between. Germline loops: CDR1 SGHAT, CDR2 FQNNGV. CDR3 DNA: TGTGCCAGCGGTAGATTGAAGGGGTTCCCTGAAGCTTTCTTT. Its translation is CASGRLKGFPEAFF.

The chain has TRBV4-1 and TRBJ2-1; D gene ambiguous. From germline, CDR1 is MGHRA and CDR2 YSYEKL. Between the trimmed V and J ends, which lost 0 bases and 6 bases, there was a span of 6 bases. The CDR3 has 13 amino acids. The CDR3 DNA is TGCGCCAGCAGCCAAGACCCCTTCAATGAGCAGTTCTTC. It specifies CASSQDPFNEQFF.

CDR3 DNA sequence: TGTGCCAGCAGCGTGTGGGACAGGGGGCATGGTGAAAACATTCAGTACTTC. It encodes CASSVWDRGHGENIQYF. The chain links TRBV9 to TRBJ2-4; 12 bases are a match to TRBD1. The CDR3 loop spans 17 amino acids. In germline, CDR1 is SGDLS, CDR2 YYNGEE. The J segment lost 5 bases and the V segment lost 2 bases, leaving 8 bases of the junction unmatched.

Only a few counts were recorded for this clone. The chain combines TRBV6-6 with TRBJ2-7; a possible D gene is TRBD2 (6 bases). The CDR3 is made up of 13 amino acids. The V end lost 6 bases, the J end lost 3 bases, and 12 bases lay between the germline ends. Germline lookup yields CDR1 MNHNY and CDR2 SVGAGI (reference sequence). Here the CDR3 DNA reads TGTGCCAGCAGCGACACTAGCTACTACGAGCAGTACGTC. It specifies CASSDTSYYEQYV.

The CDR3 loop reads CASTEGPQGRSPLHF. CDR3 bases: TGTGCCAGTACCGAGGGACCTCAGGGGCGGTCACCCCTCCACTTT. J is TRBJ1-6 and V is TRBV19, with a possible D match to TRBD1 (6 bases). The CDR3 runs 15 residues. With 7 bases removed from V and 10 bases from J, the gap between germline ends came to 20 bases. CDR1 and CDR2 from the germline V gene are LNHDA and SQIVND (reference sequence).

This chain joins TRBV7-9 and TRBJ2-3; a weak D match, TRBD2 (6 bases). V dropped 4 bases and J dropped 5 bases, with 16 bases sitting between them. Germline values: CDR1 SEHNR, CDR2 FQNEAQ (reference sequence). The CDR3 runs to 15 residues. This chain's CDR3 is CASSSSGVQRDTQYF. CDR3 coding DNA: TGTGCCAGCAGCTCGTCGGGGGTTCAGAGAGATACGCAGTATTTT.

The gene calls are TRBV4-1 and TRBJ1-6; 8 nucleotides align to TRBD1. Unmatched junction bases numbered 5, after V lost 0 bases and J lost 7 bases. Germline V gene sequence: CDR1 MGHRA, CDR2 YSYEKL. This CDR3 is built from 16 residues. The CDR3 here is CASSQDFTGGNSPLHF. DNA for the CDR3: TGCGCCAGCAGCCAAGATTTCACAGGGGGGAATTCACCCCTCCACTTT.

This rearrangement joins TRBV4-3 to TRBJ1-1, with 7 bases matching TRBD1. CDR1 is LGHNA and CDR2 is YSLEER in the germline V gene. The CDR3 totals 15 residues. The V and J ends lost 3 bases and 5 bases, in that order; junction bases with no gene match: 9. The CDR3 DNA is TGCGCCAGCAGCCAGAGACAGGGTGTCGAAACTGAAGCTTTCTTT. It yields the protein CASSQRQGVETEAFF.

This chain uses TRBV27 with TRBJ2-5; no clear D. V lost 4 bases and J lost 2, with 11 bases in between. Per the germline V gene, CDR1 is MNHEY and CDR2 is SMNVEV (reference sequence). CDR3 length: 14 residues. CDR3 region: CASSSVTLQETQYF. The CDR3 coding sequence is TGTGCCAGCAGTTCTGTTACCTTACAAGAGACCCAGTACTTC.

The chain's CDR3 is CASSVSGAGFEAFF. The CDR3 bases are TGTGCCAGCAGCGTCTCTGGGGCCGGGTTTGAAGCTTTCTTT. The gene calls are TRBV9 and TRBJ1-1; D is possibly TRBD1 (5 bases). The CDR3 has 14 residues. The germline V gene encodes CDR1 SGDLS and CDR2 YYNGEE. The V end was cut by 2 bases, the J end by 7 bases, with 15 bases between.

The J gene is TRBJ2-5, the V gene TRBV27; 11 nucleotides agree with TRBD2. The CDR3 covers 18 residues. In germline, CDR1 is MNHEY, CDR2 SMNVEV (reference sequence). V shed 5 bases, J shed 2 bases, and the junction held 13 bases outside the gene matches. Here the CDR3 DNA reads TGTGCCAGCAGTCCAGTCTCAAGAATAGCGGGGGGGCAAGAGACCCAGTACTTC. Translation gives CASSPVSRIAGGQETQYF.

The J gene is TRBJ1-2, the V gene TRBV6-1; TRBD1 agrees at 7 bases. Unmatched junction bases numbered 8, after V lost 5 bases and J lost 5 bases. The CDR3 has 14 amino acids. CDR1 MNHNS and CDR2 SASEGT come from the germline V gene. The CDR3 is CASSRQGGRYGYTF. DNA for the CDR3: TGTGCCAGCAGTCGACAGGGTGGACGGTATGGCTACACCTTC.

The chain employs TRBV2 and TRBJ2-2; 7 bases are a match to TRBD1. The germline V gene has CDR1 SNHLY and CDR2 FYNNEI. Trimming cost V 3 bases and J 3 bases; bases outside gene matches: 7. This CDR3 is 16 amino acids long. The CDR3 spells CASSELTGSDTGELFF. CDR3 in DNA: TGTGCCAGCAGTGAGCTGACAGGGTCGGACACCGGGGAGCTGTTTTTT.